The clone carrying this T cell receptor beta chain occurred many times. As yet, its antigen is unknown. This sample was included in a study of T cells in Graves' hyperthyroidism and ophthalmopathy. The germline V gene encodes CDR1 MNHEY and CDR2 SVGEGT. The trim removed 6 bases at V and 6 bases at J, leaving 9 bases unmatched. The CDR3 spans 15 residues. The PBMCs were taken from 10 ml of fresh peripheral blood. Study findings and constraints: Most clonotypes expanded in the thyroid (above 0.001) were also present in blood. Separating ophthalmopathy from stable hyperthyroidism was achieved by a 13 V-J model.

The CDR3 regions of TCR beta were amplified from RNA transcripts. A first-round RT-PCR of the TCR CDR3 used the HTBI primer set. TCRdb analysed the multiplex PCR reads with MiXCR anew, one entry per CDR3 protein. The sample holds under 350,000 distinct CDR3 sequences, around 25% seen once. This TCR was recovered from a man aged 35-49 years with Graves' hyperthyroidism that later progressed to Graves' ophthalmopathy. The material sequenced was blood. The rearrangement links TRBV6-2 or TRBV6-3 to TRBJ2-2; 8 nucleotides match TRBD1. The CDR3 coding sequence is TGTGCCAGCAGGCAAGGGCAGGGGGCGTCCGGGGAGCTGTTTTTT. The encoded protein is CASRQGQGASGELFF.